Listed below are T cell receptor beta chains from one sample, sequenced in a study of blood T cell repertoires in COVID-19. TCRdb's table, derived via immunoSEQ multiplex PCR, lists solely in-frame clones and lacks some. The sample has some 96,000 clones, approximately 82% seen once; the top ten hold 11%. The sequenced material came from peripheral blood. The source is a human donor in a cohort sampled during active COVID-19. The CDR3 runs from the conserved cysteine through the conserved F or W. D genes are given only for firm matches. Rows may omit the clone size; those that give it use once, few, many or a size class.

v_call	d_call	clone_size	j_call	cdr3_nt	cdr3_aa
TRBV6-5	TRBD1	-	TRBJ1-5	TGTGCCAGCAGTCGAGGGACAGGGGATCAGCCCCAGCATTTT	CASSRGTGDQPQHF
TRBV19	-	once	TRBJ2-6	TGTGCCAGTACGCTAGCGCGTAAATCCTCTGGGGCCAACGTCCTGACTTTC	CASTLARKSSGANVLTF
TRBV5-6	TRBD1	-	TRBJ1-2	TGTGCCAGCAGCGATTGGACAGGGGGCTTCTATGGCTACACCTTC	CASSDWTGGFYGYTF
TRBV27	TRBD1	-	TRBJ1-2	TGTGCCAGCAGAAGACAGGGGGCAGGAGGAGTCTATGGCTACACCTTC	CASRRQGAGGVYGYTF
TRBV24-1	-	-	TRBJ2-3	TGTGCCACCGGGACTGGCGGCCCAGATACGCAGTATTTT	CATGTGGPDTQYF
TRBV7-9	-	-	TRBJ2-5	TGTGCCAGCAGCTTAGCGGGGAGGACTAAAGAAGAGACCCAGTACTTC	CASSLAGRTKEETQYF
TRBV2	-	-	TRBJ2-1	TGTGCCAGCAGGCGCGAAACAGGGACTGAGCAGTTCTTC	CASRRETGTEQFF
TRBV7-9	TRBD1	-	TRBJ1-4	TGTGCCAGCAGCTTAAAAGGGGGCGATTTCAATGAAAAACTGTTTTTT	CASSLKGGDFNEKLFF
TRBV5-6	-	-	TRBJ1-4	TGTGCCAGCAGCTTCACGGACTCTGATGAAAAACTGTTTTTT	CASSFTDSDEKLFF
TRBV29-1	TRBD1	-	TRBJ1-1	TGCAGCGTTGACAGGGGGACTGAAGCTTTCTTT	CSVDRGTEAFF
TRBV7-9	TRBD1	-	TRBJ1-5	TGTGCCAGCAGCTGGGACAGGGGAAATCAGCCCCAGCATTTT	CASSWDRGNQPQHF
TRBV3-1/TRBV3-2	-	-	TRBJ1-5	TGTGCCAGCAGCCAGGGACATGGTCAGCCCCAGCATTTT	CASSQGHGQPQHF
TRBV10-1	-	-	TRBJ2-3	TGCGCCAGCAGTGACCAGGGGCGAATAGGGGAAACAGATACGCAGTATTTT	CASSDQGRIGETDTQYF
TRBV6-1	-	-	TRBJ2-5	TGTGCCAGCAGTGAAGTGTTATCTATGGGCCCTGAACAGACCCAGTACTTC	CASSEVLSMGPEQTQYF
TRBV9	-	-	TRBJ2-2	TGTGCCAGCAGCCCCCCCCAAAGGGGGGGCTGGAACACCGGGGAGCTGTTTTTT	CASSPPQRGGWNTGELFF
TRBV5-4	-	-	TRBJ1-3	TGTGCCAGCAGCCCTGGACAGCCTCGCTCTGGAAACACCATATATTTT	CASSPGQPRSGNTIYF
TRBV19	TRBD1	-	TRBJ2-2	TGTGCCAGTAGTATTAGGGGGCTGGAAACCGGGGAGCTGTTTTTT	CASSIRGLETGELFF